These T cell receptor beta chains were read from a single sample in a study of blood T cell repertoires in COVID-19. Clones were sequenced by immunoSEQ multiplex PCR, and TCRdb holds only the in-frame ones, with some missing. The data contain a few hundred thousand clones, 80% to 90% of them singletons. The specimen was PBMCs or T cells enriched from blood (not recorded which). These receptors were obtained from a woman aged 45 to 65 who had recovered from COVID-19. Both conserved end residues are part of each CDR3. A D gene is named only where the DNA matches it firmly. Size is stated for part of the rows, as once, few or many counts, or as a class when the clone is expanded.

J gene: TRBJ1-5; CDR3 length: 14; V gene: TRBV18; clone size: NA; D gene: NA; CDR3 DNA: TGTGCCAGCTCATCGGACAGTGGAAATCAGCCCCAGCATTTT; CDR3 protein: CASSSDSGNQPQHF
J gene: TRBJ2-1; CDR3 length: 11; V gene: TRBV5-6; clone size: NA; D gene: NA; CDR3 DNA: TGTGCCAGCAGCTTGGTCCTGGAGCAGTTCTTC; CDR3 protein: CASSLVLEQFF
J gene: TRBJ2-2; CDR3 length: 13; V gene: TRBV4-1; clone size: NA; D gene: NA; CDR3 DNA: TGCGCCAGCAGCCAAGGGAGTACCGGGGAGCTGTTTTTT; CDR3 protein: CASSQGSTGELFF
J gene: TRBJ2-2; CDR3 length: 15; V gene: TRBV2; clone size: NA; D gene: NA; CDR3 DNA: TGTGCCAGCAGTGAAGGGGGGCCAGGGACCGGGGAGCTGTTTTTT; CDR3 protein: CASSEGGPGTGELFF
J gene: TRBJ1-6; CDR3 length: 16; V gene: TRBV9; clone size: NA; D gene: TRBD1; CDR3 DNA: TGTGCCAGCAGCGTAGAATTTGACAGGGGATCTTCACCCCTCCACTTT; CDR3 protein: CASSVEFDRGSSPLHF
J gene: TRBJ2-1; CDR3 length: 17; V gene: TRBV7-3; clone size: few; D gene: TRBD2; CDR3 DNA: TGTGCCAGCAGCCCAAAATTCGGACTAGCGGGAAACAATGAGCAGTTCTTC; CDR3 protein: CASSPKFGLAGNNEQFF
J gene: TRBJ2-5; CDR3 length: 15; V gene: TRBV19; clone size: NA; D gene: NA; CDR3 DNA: TGTGCCAGTAGCTCCATAGGACTAGGGGGAGAGACCCAGTACTTC; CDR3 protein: CASSSIGLGGETQYF
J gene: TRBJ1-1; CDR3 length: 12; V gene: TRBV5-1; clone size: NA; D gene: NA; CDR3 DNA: TGCGCCAGCAGCGGGGACACGGGTGAAGCTTTCTTT; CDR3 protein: CASSGDTGEAFF
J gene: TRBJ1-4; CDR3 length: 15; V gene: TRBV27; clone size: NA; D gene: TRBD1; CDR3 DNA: TGTGCCAGCAGTCTCACGACAGGGAGCAAGGAAAAACTGTTTTTT; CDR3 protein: CASSLTTGSKEKLFF
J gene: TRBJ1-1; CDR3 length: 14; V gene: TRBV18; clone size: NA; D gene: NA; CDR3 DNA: TGTGCCAGCTCAACCGCTGGGCAGAACACTGAAGCTTTCTTT; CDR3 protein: CASSTAGQNTEAFF
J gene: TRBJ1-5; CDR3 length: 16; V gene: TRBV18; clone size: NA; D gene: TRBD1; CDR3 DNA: TGTGCCAGCTCACCCCCGGGAGGGACAGGGGCCCAGCCCCAGCATTTT; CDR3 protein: CASSPPGGTGAQPQHF
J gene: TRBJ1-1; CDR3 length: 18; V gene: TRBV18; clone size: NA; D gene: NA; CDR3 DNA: TGTGCCAGCTCACCACGGTTAGTTATAGGGGAAAGGAACACTGAAGCTTTCTTT; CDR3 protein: CASSPRLVIGERNTEAFF
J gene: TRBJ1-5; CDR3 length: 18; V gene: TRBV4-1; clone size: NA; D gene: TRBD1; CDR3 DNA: TGCGCCAGCAGCCATCGTATAGACAGGGGAGCTAGCAATCAGCCCCAGCATTTT; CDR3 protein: CASSHRIDRGASNQPQHF
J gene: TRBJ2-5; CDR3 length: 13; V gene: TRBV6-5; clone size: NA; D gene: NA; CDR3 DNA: TGTGCCAGCAGGAGGGGGGGACAAGAGACCCAGTACTTC; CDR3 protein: CASRRGGQETQYF
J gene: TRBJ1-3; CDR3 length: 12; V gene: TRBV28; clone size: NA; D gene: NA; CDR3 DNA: TGTGCCAGCTCGACAGCTGGAAACACCATATATTTT; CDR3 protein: CASSTAGNTIYF
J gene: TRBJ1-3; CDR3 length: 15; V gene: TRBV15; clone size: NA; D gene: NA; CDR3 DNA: TGTGCCACCAGCAGAGATAGACAGGCTGGAAACACCATATATTTT; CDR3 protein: CATSRDRQAGNTIYF
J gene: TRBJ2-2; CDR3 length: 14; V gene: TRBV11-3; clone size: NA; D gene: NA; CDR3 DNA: TGTGCCAGCAGCCCTACAACGGGCACCGGGGAGCTGTTTTTT; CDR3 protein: CASSPTTGTGELFF
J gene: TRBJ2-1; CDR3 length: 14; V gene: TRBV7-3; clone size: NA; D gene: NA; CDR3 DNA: TGTGCCAGCAGCTTACCGGGACTCTCCAATGAGCAGTTCTTC; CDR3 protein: CASSLPGLSNEQFF
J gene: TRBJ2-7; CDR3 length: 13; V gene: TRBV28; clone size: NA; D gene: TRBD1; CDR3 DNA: TGTGCCACCGCGGGACAGGGTATTTACGAGCAGTACTTC; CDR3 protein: CATAGQGIYEQYF
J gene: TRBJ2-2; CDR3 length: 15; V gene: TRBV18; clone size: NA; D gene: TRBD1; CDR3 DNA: TGTGCCAGCTCACCACAGGGGGCAGCCACCGGGGAGCTGTTTTTT; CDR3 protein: CASSPQGAATGELFF
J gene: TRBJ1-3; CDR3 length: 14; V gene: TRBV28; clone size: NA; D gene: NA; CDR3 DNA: TGTGCCAGCAGTTTAGGGGGGTCTGGAAACACCATATATTTT; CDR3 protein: CASSLGGSGNTIYF
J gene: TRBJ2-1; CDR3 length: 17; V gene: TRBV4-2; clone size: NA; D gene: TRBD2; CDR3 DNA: TGTGCCAGCAGCCAAGTCGTCGGACTAGCTACCTACAATGAGCAGTTCTTC; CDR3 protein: CASSQVVGLATYNEQFF
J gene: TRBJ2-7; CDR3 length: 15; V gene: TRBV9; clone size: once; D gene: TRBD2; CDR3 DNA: TGTGCCAGCAGCCCAGGGACTAGCGGGGGTTACGAGCAGTACTTC; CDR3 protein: CASSPGTSGGYEQYF
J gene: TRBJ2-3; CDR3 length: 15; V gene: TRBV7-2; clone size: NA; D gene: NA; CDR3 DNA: TGTGCCAGCAGGGCCGCCGGGACACCCACAGATACGCAGTATTTT; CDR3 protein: CASRAAGTPTDTQYF
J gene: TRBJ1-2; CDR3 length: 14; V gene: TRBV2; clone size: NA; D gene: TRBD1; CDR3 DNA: TGTGCCAGCAACGACCGGACAGGGGGCTATGGCTACACCTTC; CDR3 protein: CASNDRTGGYGYTF
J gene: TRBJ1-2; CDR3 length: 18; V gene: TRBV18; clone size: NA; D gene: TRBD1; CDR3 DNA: TGTGCCAGCTCCCTTACTGGGACAGGGGGCCAACTTAACTATGGCTACACCTTC; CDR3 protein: CASSLTGTGGQLNYGYTF
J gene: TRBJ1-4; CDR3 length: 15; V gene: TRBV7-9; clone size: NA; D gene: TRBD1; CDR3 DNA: TGTGCCAGCAGCCGAGGGACAGACTTTAATGAAAAACTGTTTTTT; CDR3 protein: CASSRGTDFNEKLFF
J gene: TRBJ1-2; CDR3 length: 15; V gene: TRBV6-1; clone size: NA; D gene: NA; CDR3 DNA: TGTGCCAGCAGTGAAGGGGCCCGGGGGTCCTATGGCTACACCTTC; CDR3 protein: CASSEGARGSYGYTF
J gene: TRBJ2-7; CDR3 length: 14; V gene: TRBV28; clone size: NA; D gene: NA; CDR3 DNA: TGTGCCAGCAGCCCCCCGGCAGGGGCTCTCGAGCAGTACTTC; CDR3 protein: CASSPPAGALEQYF
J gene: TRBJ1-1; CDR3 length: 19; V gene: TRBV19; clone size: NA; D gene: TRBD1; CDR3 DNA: TGTGCCAGTAGCTCAGACAGGGGGCGGATATCCTCTATGAACACTGAAGCTTTCTTT; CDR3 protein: CASSSDRGRISSMNTEAFF
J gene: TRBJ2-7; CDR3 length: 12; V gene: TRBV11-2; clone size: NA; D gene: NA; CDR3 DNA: TGTGCCAGCAGCGCCAGGGGTTACGAGCAGTACTTC; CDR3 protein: CASSARGYEQYF
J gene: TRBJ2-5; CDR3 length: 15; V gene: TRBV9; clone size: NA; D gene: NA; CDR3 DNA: TGTGCCAGCAGCGTAGGAGAGTTTGATTTAGAGACCCAGTACTTC; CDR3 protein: CASSVGEFDLETQYF
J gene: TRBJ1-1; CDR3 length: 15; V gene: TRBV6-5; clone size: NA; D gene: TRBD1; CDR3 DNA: TGTGCCAGCAGGCTACCCGGGACAGCGAACACTGAAGCTTTCTTT; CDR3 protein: CASRLPGTANTEAFF
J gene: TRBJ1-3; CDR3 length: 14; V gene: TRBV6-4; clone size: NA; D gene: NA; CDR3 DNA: TGTGCCAGCAGAGAACAGGGATCCGGAAACACCATATATTTT; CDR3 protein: CASREQGSGNTIYF
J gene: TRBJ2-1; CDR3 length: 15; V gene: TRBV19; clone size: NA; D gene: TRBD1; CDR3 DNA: TGTGCCAGTACACCTGGGACAGGGGGGACCAATGAGCAGTTCTTC; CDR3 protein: CASTPGTGGTNEQFF
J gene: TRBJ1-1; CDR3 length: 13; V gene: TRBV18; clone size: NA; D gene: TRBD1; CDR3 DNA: TGTGCCAGCTCTCCAGGGGGCCCTACTGAAGCTTTCTTT; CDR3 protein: CASSPGGPTEAFF
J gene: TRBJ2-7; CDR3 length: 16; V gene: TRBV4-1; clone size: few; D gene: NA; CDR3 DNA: TGCGCCAGCAGCCAAGTAGTGAGAGGGAGCTCCTACGAGCAGTACTTC; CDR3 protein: CASSQVVRGSSYEQYF
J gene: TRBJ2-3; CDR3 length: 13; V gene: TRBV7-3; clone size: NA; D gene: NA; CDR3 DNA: TGTGCCAGCAGCTTAATGACGGGAGATACGCAGTATTTT; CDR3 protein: CASSLMTGDTQYF
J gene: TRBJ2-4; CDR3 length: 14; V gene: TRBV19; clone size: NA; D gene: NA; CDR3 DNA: TGTGCCAGTAGTATCGGGGGACAGAAAAACATTCAGTACTTC; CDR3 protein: CASSIGGQKNIQYF
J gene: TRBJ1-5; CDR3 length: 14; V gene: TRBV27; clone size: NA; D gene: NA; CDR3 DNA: TGTGCCAGCAGTTTAGGAGCGAGCAATCAGCCCCAGCATTTT; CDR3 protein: CASSLGASNQPQHF